Presented here are 18 T cell receptor beta chains from one specimen sequenced in a study of blood T cell repertoires in COVID-19. The data were produced by immunoSEQ multiplex PCR, yet TCRdb's version contains in-frame clones alone and is incomplete. In the table there are 130,000 to 150,000 clones, 80% to 90% of which are singletons. Sequences were obtained from peripheral blood. The origin of the receptors is a human donor with acute or convalescent COVID-19. The donor label of this sample is uncertain.

J is TRBJ1-6 and V is TRBV7-9; D is uncertain. V gave up 7 bases and J gave up 4 bases, with 11 bases separating them. This CDR3 has 14 amino acids. Germline-derived CDR1 and CDR2 are SEHNR and FQNEAQ (reference sequence). CDR3 coding DNA: TGTGCCAGCACCATAGGAGGTTATAATTCACCCCTCCACTTT. Translating it yields CASTIGGYNSPLHF.

V and J are TRBV2 and TRBJ1-2, with D maybe TRBD1 (5 bases). V was cut by 7 bases and J by 8 bases, with 11 bases left in between. The CDR3 consists of 11 residues. Per the germline V gene, CDR1 is SNHLY and CDR2 is FYNNEI. The CDR3 sequence is CASKQEGGYTF. The CDR3 DNA reads TGTGCCAGCAAACAGGAGGGCGGCTACACCTTC.

This sequence joins TRBV5-5 and TRBJ2-2, with 8 positions matching TRBD2. Per the germline V gene, CDR1 is SGHKS and CDR2 is YYEKEE (reference sequence). The CDR3 totals 15 residues. Germline trimming cut 2 bases from V and 6 bases from J; bases unmatched to any gene: 6. In DNA, the CDR3 is TGTGCCAGCAGCTTAACTAGCGGAAGTGCCGGGGAGCTGTTTTTT. Residues: CASSLTSGSAGELFF.

The chain links TRBV30 to TRBJ1-5; 7 bases fit TRBD1. From germline, CDR1 is GTSNPN and CDR2 SVGIG (reference sequence). The J segment lost 0 bases and the V segment lost 1 base, leaving 3 bases of the junction unmatched. The CDR3 sequence is 15 residues long. This chain's CDR3 is CAWSAGTASNQPQHF. The CDR3 DNA is TGTGCCTGGAGTGCCGGGACAGCTAGCAATCAGCCCCAGCATTTT.

This chain connects TRBV5-1 to TRBJ2-2; the D is unclear. This CDR3 is 16 amino acids long. Germline assignment: CDR1 SGHRS and CDR2 YFSETQ. Between the trimmed V and J ends, which lost 0 bases and 0 bases, there was a span of 9 bases. DNA for the CDR3: TGCGCCAGCAGCTTGGGCCCGAGAACGAACACCGGGGAGCTGTTTTTT. Protein: CASSLGPRTNTGELFF.

The CDR3: CASATGTGKIYGYTF. Here the CDR3 DNA reads TGTGCCAGCGCAACCGGGACAGGAAAAATCTATGGCTACACCTTC. The gene calls are TRBV25-1 and TRBJ1-2; 8 nucleotides align to TRBD1. Germline CDR1 and CDR2: MGHDK and SYGVNS. V gave up 8 bases and J gave up 4 bases; unmatched junction bases: 12. CDR3 length equals 15 residues.

The V gene is TRBV20-1, the J gene TRBJ1-2, with D unresolved. The CDR3 totals 10 residues. Trimming removed 0 bases from V and 8 bases from J, with 4 bases in between. Germline values: CDR1 DFQATT, CDR2 SNEGSKA (reference sequence). The CDR3 reads CSARDIGYTF. The CDR3 coding sequence is TGCAGTGCTAGAGATATCGGCTACACCTTC.

The rearrangement uses TRBV14 and TRBJ2-7; weak D call: TRBD1 (5 bases). The V and J ends lost 3 bases and 5 bases respectively, with 8 bases between them. Per germline, CDR1 SGHDN and CDR2 FVKESK. There are 12 residues in the CDR3. The CDR3 loop reads CASSQEGDEQYV. The CDR3 DNA sequence: TGTGCCAGCAGCCAGGAAGGGGACGAGCAGTACGTC.

The chain is built from TRBV7-9 and TRBJ1-2, with D uncertain. CDR1 SEHNR and CDR2 FQNEAQ come from the germline V gene (reference sequence). This CDR3 has 13 amino acids. Trimming removed 0 bases from V and 5 bases from J, with 7 bases in between. The chain's CDR3 is CASSLASQYGYTF. CDR3 nucleotides: TGTGCCAGCAGCTTAGCATCGCAGTATGGCTACACCTTC. The whole variable domain, remainder taken from reference TRBV7-9 and TRBJ1-2, is DTGVSQNPRHKITKRGQNVTFRCDPISEHNRLYWYRQTLGQGPEFLTYFQNEAQLEKSRLLSDRFSAERPKGSFSTLEIQRTEQGDSAMYLCASSLASQYGYTFGSGTRLTVV.

The chain is built from TRBV10-1 and TRBJ2-7, with 7 nucleotides matching TRBD1. The CDR3 covers 12 residues. The germline gives CDR1 WNHNN, CDR2 SYGVQD (reference sequence). The junction had 2 bases not matched to a gene; V was cut back by 8 bases and J by 1 base. In DNA form, the CDR3 reads TGCGCCAGCGGGGACAGTTCCTACGAGCAGTACTTC. Its translation is CASGDSSYEQYF.

The gene calls are TRBV6-2 or TRBV6-3 and TRBJ1-1; 9 positions agree with TRBD1. V lost 4 bases to trimming and J lost 5 bases; unmatched junction nucleotides: 11. Germline lookup yields CDR1 MNHEY and CDR2 SVGEGT. CDR3 size: 16 residues. CDR3 nucleotide sequence: TGTGCCAGCAGTTGGGCCCTAGGACAGGGGAAGACTGAAGCTTTCTTT. Protein: CASSWALGQGKTEAFF.

This chain uses TRBV30 with TRBJ1-2; 10 nucleotides match TRBD1. The CDR3 consists of 15 residues. V trimming: 2 bases; J trimming: 3 bases; junction bases outside the gene matches: 6. CDR1 and CDR2 from the germline V gene are GTSNPN and SVGIG (reference sequence). CDR3 protein: CAWSSPGTGDYGYTF. The DNA for the CDR3 is TGTGCCTGGAGTTCCCCCGGGACAGGGGACTATGGCTACACCTTC.

This rearrangement joins TRBV27 to TRBJ1-1; TRBD1 is a possible D gene (5 bases). Germline CDR1 MNHEY, CDR2 SMNVEV (reference sequence). The germline V and J ends were trimmed by 6 bases and 5 bases, with 13 bases remaining between them. The length of the CDR3 is 13 residues. The CDR3 coding sequence is TGTGCCAGCAGCTGGGGGAGGGGAACTGAAGCTTTCTTT. It codes for CASSWGRGTEAFF.

The chain is built from TRBV5-1 and TRBJ1-1; D uncertain. The germline CDR1 and CDR2 sequences are SGHRS and YFSETQ. The length of the CDR3 is 14 residues. V was shortened by 1 base and J by 1 base, with 8 bases between the two germline ends. This CDR3 reads CASSLWQRNTEAFF. The CDR3 nucleotides are TGCGCCAGCAGCTTGTGGCAACGGAACACTGAAGCTTTCTTT.

The chain recombines TRBV6-5 with TRBJ2-2; 9 bases align to TRBD1. Germline V gene lookup returns CDR1 MNHEY and CDR2 SVGAGI. The CDR3 totals 15 residues. V gave up 7 bases and J gave up 7 bases; unmatched junction bases: 10. In DNA, the CDR3 is TGTGCCAGCATTTCCCCCACAGGGGGCGGCGGGGAGCTGTTTTTT. It yields the protein CASISPTGGGGELFF.

V is TRBV6-5 and J is TRBJ1-3, with 10 nucleotides matching TRBD1. The CDR3 sequence is 16 residues long. Trimming at V came to 4 bases and at J to 6 bases, leaving 9 bases not matched to a gene. The germline V gene has CDR1 MNHEY and CDR2 SVGAGI. CDR3 protein: CASSSERQGAVNTIYF. CDR3 DNA sequence: TGTGCCAGCAGTTCGGAAAGACAGGGGGCCGTAAACACCATATATTTT.

This clone was seen only a few times. This may stem from a read error, because a much larger clone lies one nucleotide away. Other DNA sequences in the same sample also yield this CDR3. The chain employs TRBV5-1 and TRBJ1-1; no clear D gene. The germline V and J ends were trimmed by 0 bases and 1 base, with 4 bases remaining between them. This CDR3 is built from 13 residues. Germline assignment: CDR1 SGHRS and CDR2 YFSETQ. The CDR3 region is CASSLGGNTEAFF. The CDR3, as DNA: TGCGCCAGCAGCTTGGGAGGGAACACTGAAGCTTTCTTT.

In regard to this clone: A much bigger clone sits one base away, suggesting this may be a read error. The chain couples TRBV18 to TRBJ2-7; D perhaps matches TRBD1 (6 bases). The germline V gene encodes CDR1 KGHSH and CDR2 LQKENI. The CDR3 covers 13 residues. V lost 8 bases and J 1 base, leaving 12 bases between the germline ends. Here the CDR3 reads CASPRDTSYEQYF. CDR3 in DNA: TGTGCCAGCCCACGGGACACATCCTACGAGCAGTACTTC.